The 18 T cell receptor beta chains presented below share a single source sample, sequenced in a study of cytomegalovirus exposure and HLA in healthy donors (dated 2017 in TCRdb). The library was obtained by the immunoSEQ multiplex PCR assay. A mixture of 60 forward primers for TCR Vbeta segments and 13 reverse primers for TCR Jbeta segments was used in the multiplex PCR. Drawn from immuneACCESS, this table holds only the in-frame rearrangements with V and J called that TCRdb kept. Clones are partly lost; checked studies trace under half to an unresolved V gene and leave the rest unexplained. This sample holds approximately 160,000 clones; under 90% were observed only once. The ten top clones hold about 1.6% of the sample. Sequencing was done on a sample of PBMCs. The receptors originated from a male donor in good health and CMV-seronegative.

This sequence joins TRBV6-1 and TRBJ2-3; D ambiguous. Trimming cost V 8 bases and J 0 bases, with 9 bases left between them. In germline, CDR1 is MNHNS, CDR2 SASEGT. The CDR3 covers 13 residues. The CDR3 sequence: CASPGESTDTQYF. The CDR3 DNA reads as TGTGCCAGCCCCGGTGAGAGCACAGATACGCAGTATTTT.

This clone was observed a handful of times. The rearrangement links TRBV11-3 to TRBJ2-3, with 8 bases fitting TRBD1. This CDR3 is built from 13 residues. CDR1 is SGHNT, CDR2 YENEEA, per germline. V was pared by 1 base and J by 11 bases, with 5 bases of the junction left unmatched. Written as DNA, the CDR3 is TGTGCCAGCAGCTTAGTGAGTGGACAGGGGCAGTATTTT. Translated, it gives CASSLVSGQGQYF.

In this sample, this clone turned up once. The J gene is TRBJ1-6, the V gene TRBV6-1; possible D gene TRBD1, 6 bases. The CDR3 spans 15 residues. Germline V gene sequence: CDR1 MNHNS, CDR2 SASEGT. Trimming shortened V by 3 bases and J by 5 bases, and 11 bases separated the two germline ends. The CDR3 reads CASSERDNHNSPLHF. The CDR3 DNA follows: TGTGCCAGCAGTGAGAGGGACAATCATAATTCACCCCTCCACTTT.

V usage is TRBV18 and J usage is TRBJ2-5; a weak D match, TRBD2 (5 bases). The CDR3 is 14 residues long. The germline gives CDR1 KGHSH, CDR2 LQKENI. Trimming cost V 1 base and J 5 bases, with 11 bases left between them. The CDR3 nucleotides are TGTGCCAGCTCACCACTCGGGGTGAGGGAGACCCAGTACTTC. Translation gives CASSPLGVRETQYF.

This CDR3 is CASSERTPYEQYF. CDR3 DNA sequence: TGTGCCAGCAGTGAAAGGACACCTTACGAGCAGTACTTC. The gene calls are TRBV2 and TRBJ2-7; maybe TRBD1 (5 bases). The V gene lost 2 bases and the J gene lost 4 bases, with 9 bases spanning the gap. The germline V gene encodes CDR1 SNHLY and CDR2 FYNNEI. This CDR3 has 13 residues.

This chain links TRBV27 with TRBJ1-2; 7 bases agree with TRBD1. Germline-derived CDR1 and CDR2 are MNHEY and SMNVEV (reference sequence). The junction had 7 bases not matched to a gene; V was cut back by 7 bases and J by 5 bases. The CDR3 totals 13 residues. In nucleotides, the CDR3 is TGTGCCAGCAAGAGCCTCAGGGGGTATGGCTACACCTTC. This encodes CASKSLRGYGYTF.

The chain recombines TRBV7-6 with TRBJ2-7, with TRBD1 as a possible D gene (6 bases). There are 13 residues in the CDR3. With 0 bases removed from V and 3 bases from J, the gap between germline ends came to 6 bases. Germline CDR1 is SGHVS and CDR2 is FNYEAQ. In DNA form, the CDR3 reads TGTGCCAGCAGCTTAGCCAGGGGCTACGAGCAGTACTTC. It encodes CASSLARGYEQYF. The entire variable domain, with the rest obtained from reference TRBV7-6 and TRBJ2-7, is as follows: GAGVSQSPRYKVTKRGQDVALRCDPISGHVSLYWYRQALGQGPEFLTYFNYEAQQDKSGLPNDRFSAERPEGSISTLTIQRTEQRDSAMYRCASSLARGYEQYFGPGTRLTVT.

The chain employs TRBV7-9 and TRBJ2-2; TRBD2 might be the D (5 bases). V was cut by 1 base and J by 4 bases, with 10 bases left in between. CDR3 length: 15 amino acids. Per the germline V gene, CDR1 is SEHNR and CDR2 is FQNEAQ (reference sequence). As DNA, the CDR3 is TGTGCCAGCAGCTTAGTCGGGGTCCGCACCGGGGAGCTGTTTTTT. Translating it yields CASSLVGVRTGELFF.

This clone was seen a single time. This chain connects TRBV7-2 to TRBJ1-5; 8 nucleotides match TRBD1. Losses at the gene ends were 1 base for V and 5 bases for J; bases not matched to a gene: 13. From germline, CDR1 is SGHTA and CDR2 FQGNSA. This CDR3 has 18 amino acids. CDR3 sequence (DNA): TGTGCCAGCAGCTTAGTTGGTTTTGGGACAGGAGCTCATCAGCCCCAGCATTTT. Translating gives CASSLVGFGTGAHQPQHF. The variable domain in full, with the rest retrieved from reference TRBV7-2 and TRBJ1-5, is GAGVSQSPSNKVTEKGKDVELRCDPISGHTALYWYRQSLGQGLEFLIYFQGNSAPDKSGLPSDRFSAERTGGSVSTLTIQRTQQEDSAVYLCASSLVGFGTGAHQPQHFGDGTRLSIL.

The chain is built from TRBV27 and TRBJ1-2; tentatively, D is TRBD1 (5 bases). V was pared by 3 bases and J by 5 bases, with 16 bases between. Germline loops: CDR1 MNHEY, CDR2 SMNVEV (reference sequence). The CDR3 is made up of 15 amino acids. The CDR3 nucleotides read TGTGCCAGCAGTTTCCAAGGATCAGGGCGTTATGGCTACACCTTC. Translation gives CASSFQGSGRYGYTF.

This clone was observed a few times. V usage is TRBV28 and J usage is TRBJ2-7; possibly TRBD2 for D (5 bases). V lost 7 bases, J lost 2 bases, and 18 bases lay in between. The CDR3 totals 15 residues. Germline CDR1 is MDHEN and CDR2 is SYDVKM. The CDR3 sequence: CASTAMPGNTYEQYF. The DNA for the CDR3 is TGTGCCAGCACCGCGATGCCCGGGAACACCTACGAGCAGTACTTC.

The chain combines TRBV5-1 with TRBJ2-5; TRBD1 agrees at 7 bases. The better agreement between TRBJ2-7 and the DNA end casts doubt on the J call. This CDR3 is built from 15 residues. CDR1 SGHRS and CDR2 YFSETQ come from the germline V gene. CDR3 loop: CASSLIGGAAHEQYF. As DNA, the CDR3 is TGCGCCAGCAGCTTGATAGGGGGCGCAGCCCACGAGCAGTACTTC.

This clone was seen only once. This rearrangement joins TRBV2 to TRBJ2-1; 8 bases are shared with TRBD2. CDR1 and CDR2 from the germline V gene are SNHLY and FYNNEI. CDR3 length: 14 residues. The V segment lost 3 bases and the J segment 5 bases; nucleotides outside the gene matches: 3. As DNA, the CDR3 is TGTGCCAGCAGTGAGGTAGCGGGGAACAATGAGCAGTTCTTC. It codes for CASSEVAGNNEQFF. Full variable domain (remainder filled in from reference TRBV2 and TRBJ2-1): EPEVTQTPSHQVTQMGQEVILRCVPISNHLYFYWYRQILGQKVEFLVSFYNNEISEKSEIFDDQFSVERPDGSNFTLKIRSTKLEDSAMYFCASSEVAGNNEQFFGPGTRLTVL.

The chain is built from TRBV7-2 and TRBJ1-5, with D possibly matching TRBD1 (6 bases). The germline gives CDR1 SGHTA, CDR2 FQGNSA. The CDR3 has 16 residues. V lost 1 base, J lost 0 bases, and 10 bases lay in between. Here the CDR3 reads CASSLVGRGSNQPQHF. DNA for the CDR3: TGTGCCAGCAGCTTAGTCGGCAGGGGTAGCAATCAGCCCCAGCATTTT.

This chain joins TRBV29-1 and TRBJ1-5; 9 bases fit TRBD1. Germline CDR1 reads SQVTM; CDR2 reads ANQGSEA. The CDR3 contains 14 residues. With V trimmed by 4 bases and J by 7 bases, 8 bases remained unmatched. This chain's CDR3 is CSVVGDRAGQPQHF. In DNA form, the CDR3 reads TGCAGCGTTGTCGGGGACAGGGCTGGCCAGCCCCAGCATTTT.

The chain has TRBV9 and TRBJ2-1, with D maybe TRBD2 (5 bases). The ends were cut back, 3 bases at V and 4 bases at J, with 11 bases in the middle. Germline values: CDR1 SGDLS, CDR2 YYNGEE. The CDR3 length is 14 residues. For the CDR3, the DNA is TGTGCCAGCAGCGAGACCTCGGGGTACAATGAGCAGTTCTTC. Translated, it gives CASSETSGYNEQFF. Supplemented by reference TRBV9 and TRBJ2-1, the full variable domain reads DSGVTQTPKHLITATGQRVTLRCSPRSGDLSVYWYQQSLDQGLQFLIQYYNGEERAKGNILERFSAQQFPDLHSELNLSSLELGDSALYFCASSETSGYNEQFFGPGTRLTVL.

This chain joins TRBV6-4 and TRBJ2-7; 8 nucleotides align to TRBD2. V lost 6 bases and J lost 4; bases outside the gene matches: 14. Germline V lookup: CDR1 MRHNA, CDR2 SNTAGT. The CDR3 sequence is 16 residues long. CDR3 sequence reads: CASRDHLAGGTYEQYF. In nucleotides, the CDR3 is TGTGCCAGCAGGGACCACCTGGCGGGAGGTACTTACGAGCAGTACTTC.

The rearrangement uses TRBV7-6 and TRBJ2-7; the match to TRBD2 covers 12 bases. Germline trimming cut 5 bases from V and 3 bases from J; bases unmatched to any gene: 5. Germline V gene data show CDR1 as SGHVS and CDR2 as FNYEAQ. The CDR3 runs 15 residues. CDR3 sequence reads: CASSRTSGEHYEQYF. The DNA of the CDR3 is TGTGCCAGCAGCCGGACTAGCGGGGAACACTACGAGCAGTACTTC.